The next 9 T cell receptor beta chains were all read from a single sample in a study of shared T cell receptors in the human thymus. The method was immunoSEQ multiplex PCR; TCRdb's version includes in-frame clones alone and lacks a portion of them. The sample lists hundreds of thousands of clones; roughly 86% were seen once. In addition, the sample was reused for a study of human thymus T cells.

Sequencing used thymocytes. These receptors all stem from a boy in the first two years of life with a congenital heart defect.

This clone was seen just once. The chain links TRBV30 to TRBJ1-6, with TRBD1 as a possible D gene (6 bases). Per the germline V gene, CDR1 is GTSNPN and CDR2 is SVGIG (reference sequence). The CDR3 has 16 amino acids. The V end lost 3 bases, the J end lost 9 bases, and 21 bases lay between the germline ends. In DNA form, the CDR3 reads TGTGCCTGGAGGGTTACAGGGACGCTCAAAGGTTCACCCCTCCACTTT. Amino acids: CAWRVTGTLKGSPLHF.

This rearrangement joins TRBV27 to TRBJ2-7; D ambiguous. CDR1 is MNHEY and CDR2 is SMNVEV in the germline V gene (reference sequence). This CDR3 has 17 residues. V lost 5 bases to trimming and J lost 2 bases, with 22 bases between them. CDR3 amino acids: CASSPPPKLMQTYEQYF. In DNA, the CDR3 is TGTGCCAGCAGTCCCCCGCCGAAACTAATGCAGACCTACGAGCAGTACTTC.

This chain connects TRBV30 to TRBJ1-4, with D possibly being TRBD1 (6 bases). V was clipped by 2 bases and J by 8 bases, with 27 bases between them. The CDR3 is made up of 18 amino acids. Per germline, CDR1 GTSNPN and CDR2 SVGIG (reference sequence). CDR3 DNA: TGTGCCTGGAGTCCCACCTGGCAGGGGAAAGGGGGTAGCGAAAAACTGTTTTTT. Translation: CAWSPTWQGKGGSEKLFF. The whole variable domain, remainder taken from reference TRBV30 and TRBJ1-4, is SQTIHQWPATLVQPVGSPLSLECTVEGTSNPNLYWYRQAAGRGLQLLFYSVGIGQISSEVPQNLSASRPQDRQFILSSKKLLLSDSGFYLCAWSPTWQGKGGSEKLFFGSGTQLSVL.

This chain connects TRBV20-1 to TRBJ1-6; D remains ambiguous. Germline loops: CDR1 DFQATT, CDR2 SNEGSKA (reference sequence). The CDR3 covers 11 residues. Between the trimmed V and J ends, which lost 5 bases and 14 bases, there was a span of 13 bases. In DNA form, the CDR3 reads TGCAGTGCTGCCGGTGACGGGACCCTCCACTTT. Amino acid sequence: CSAAGDGTLHF.

This clone appeared a few times. The chain combines TRBV28 with TRBJ1-3; D possibly corresponds to TRBD1 (5 bases). The CDR3 is made up of 16 amino acids. V was pared by 5 bases and J by 0 bases, with 14 bases between. Germline CDR1 MDHEN, CDR2 SYDVKM. The CDR3 sequence: CASSRPWGLSGNTIYF. CDR3 bases: TGTGCCAGCAGTCGCCCGTGGGGCCTCTCTGGAAACACCATATATTTT.

Here the CDR3 DNA reads TGTGCCAGCAGTTCCTCGATAGACAGGGAAAGGGAGCAGTACTTC. This encodes CASSSSIDREREQYF. The chain recombines TRBV27 with TRBJ2-7; TRBD1 matches at 7 bases. With 4 bases clipped from V and 7 bases from J, the junction kept 13 bases outside the gene matches. The CDR3 covers 15 residues. Germline V gene lookup returns CDR1 MNHEY and CDR2 SMNVEV (reference sequence).

To note about this clone: Other DNA sequences in this sample translate to the same CDR3. This chain links TRBV28 with TRBJ2-5; no firm D call. V lost 3 bases to trimming and J lost 5 bases, with 4 bases between them. CDR3 length: 11 residues. Germline CDR1 and CDR2: MDHEN and SYDVKM. CDR3 DNA sequence: TGTGCCAGCAGTTTTAGTGAGACCCAGTACTTC. Amino acids: CASSFSETQYF.

V usage is TRBV4-3 and J usage is TRBJ2-1; possible D gene TRBD2, 6 bases. The CDR3 sequence is 17 residues long. Looked up from germline, CDR1 is LGHNA and CDR2 is YSLEER. The V gene lost 0 bases and the J gene lost 2 bases, with 14 bases spanning the gap. The chain's CDR3 is CASSQDLGGYPYNEQFF. In DNA, the CDR3 is TGCGCCAGCAGCCAAGATCTCGGGGGTTACCCCTACAATGAGCAGTTCTTC.

J is TRBJ2-7 and V is TRBV7-2, with 10 bases fitting TRBD2. This CDR3 spans 16 amino acids. Germline V lookup: CDR1 SGHTA, CDR2 FQGNSA. The ends lost 1 base at V and 5 bases at J; junction bases unmatched: 8. CDR3 nucleotides: TGTGCCAGCAGCTTAGAGGGGCTAGCGGGAGACGACGAGCAGTACTTC. It encodes CASSLEGLAGDDEQYF.